This T cell receptor beta chain comes out of a study of blood T cell repertoires in COVID-19. About the study: Samples taken during acute and convalescent COVID-19 were collected in the United States, Italy and Spain. T cells, B-cell-depleted T cells, or PBMCs provided the cDNA or gDNA that served as material.

This clone was found a few times. Original processing notes: It was from reference gene primer amplification that nucleated cell counts were estimated. Assay used: immunoSEQ multiplex PCR; TCRdb lists only in-frame clones, some missing. D and trimming come from the DNA, and the V and J calls and clone size come from that table. The sample lists around 60,000 clones; approximately 87% were seen once. CDR3 length equals 15 residues. CDR1 is MNHEY and CDR2 is SMNVEV in the germline V gene (reference sequence). V was shortened by 7 bases and J by 1 base, with 16 bases between the two germline ends. The sequence was collected from a human donor in a cohort sampled during active COVID-19. The genes are TRBV27 and TRBJ1-1; D not resolved. The sequencing sample was made of peripheral blood. The CDR3 sequence: CASTPSYVGNTEAFF. For the CDR3, the DNA is TGTGCCAGCACCCCCAGTTATGTTGGGAACACTGAAGCTTTCTTT.